These 7 T cell receptor beta chains share one sample of origin, sequenced in a study of T cells after yellow fever vaccination. TCRdb reprocessed the 5' RACE reads with MiXCR, giving one entry per CDR3 protein. Among some 9,600 distinct CDR3 sequences listed, under 5% were seen once. The sample consisted of PBMCs, either bulk or a sorted T-cell subset (CD4+, CD8+, memory, or dextramer-sorted; not recorded which), taken more than 14 days after the first yellow fever vaccination. These receptors were collected from a man between 18 and 35 years old who received the YFV17D yellow fever vaccine.

By its share, this clonotype is medium-sized (0.01 to 0.1%). The V call is TRBV5-1, the J call TRBJ2-5; TRBD1 agrees at 7 bases. Trimming removed 0 bases from V and 5 bases from J; junction bases left unmatched: 1. This CDR3 contains 13 residues. Germline CDR1 and CDR2: SGHRS and YFSETQ. The CDR3 spells CASSLGQGETQYF. The CDR3 DNA follows: TGCGCCAGCAGCTTGGGACAGGGTGAGACCCAGTACTTC.

A word on this clonotype: One end of the junction fails to match germline, which may point to a read error. This chain connects TRBV4-2 to TRBJ2-2; tentatively, D is TRBD2 (5 bases). Germline loops: CDR1 LGHNA, CDR2 YNFKEQ. The CDR3 covers 14 residues. The CDR3 is CARSLGIFSGELFF. CDR3 nucleotide sequence: TGTGCCAGGAGCCTCGGGATCTTCAGCGGGGAGCTGTTTTTT.

By sample share, this clonotype is medium-sized. V and J are TRBV3-1 and TRBJ2-1; possibly TRBD1 for D (6 bases). The CDR3 extends over 12 amino acids. V lost 4 bases to trimming and J lost 12 bases, with 13 bases between them. The germline gives CDR1 LGHDT, CDR2 YNNKEL (reference sequence). The DNA for the CDR3 is TGTGCCAGCAGCCCCCGGGACACAGTGCAGTTCTTC. It encodes CASSPRDTVQFF.

This clonotype was seen at least ten times. The chain is built from TRBV5-4 and TRBJ1-6; D not resolved. With 0 bases removed from V and 8 bases from J, the gap between germline ends came to 6 bases. Germline values: CDR1 SGHNT, CDR2 YYREEE (reference sequence). The CDR3 sequence is 13 residues long. The CDR3 bases are TGTGCCAGCAGCTTGGTTGTGGATTCACCCCTCCACTTT. Protein product: CASSLVVDSPLHF.

At least ten counts were recorded for this clonotype. The chain employs TRBV7-2 and TRBJ2-6, with 7 nucleotides matching TRBD2. The V gene end was trimmed by 4 bases and the J gene end by 2 bases; junction bases not matched to a gene: 5. This CDR3 is built from 16 residues. The germline V gene encodes CDR1 SGHTA and CDR2 FQGNSA. CDR3 residues: CASSSWEGTGANVLTF. CDR3 coding DNA: TGTGCCAGCAGCTCATGGGAGGGAACTGGGGCCAACGTCCTGACTTTC.

This clonotype was counted ten times or more. The CDR3 here is CASSYSMVDEQFF. Here the CDR3 DNA reads TGTGCCAGCAGTTACTCGATGGTGGATGAGCAGTTCTTC. V usage is TRBV6-2 or TRBV6-3 and J usage is TRBJ2-1; D is unresolved. Trimming removed 0 bases from V and 8 bases from J, with 8 bases in between. Germline values: CDR1 MNHEY, CDR2 SVGEGT. The CDR3 covers 13 residues.

This clonotype was recorded many times. The rearrangement joins TRBV12-3 or TRBV12-4 to TRBJ1-1, with unresolved D. Deletions cut 1 base from V and 7 bases from J, with 7 bases between. This CDR3 spans 12 amino acids. CDR3 sequence (DNA): TGTGCCAGCAGTTTAGAAGGGAGTGAAGCTTTCTTT. Translating gives CASSLEGSEAFF.